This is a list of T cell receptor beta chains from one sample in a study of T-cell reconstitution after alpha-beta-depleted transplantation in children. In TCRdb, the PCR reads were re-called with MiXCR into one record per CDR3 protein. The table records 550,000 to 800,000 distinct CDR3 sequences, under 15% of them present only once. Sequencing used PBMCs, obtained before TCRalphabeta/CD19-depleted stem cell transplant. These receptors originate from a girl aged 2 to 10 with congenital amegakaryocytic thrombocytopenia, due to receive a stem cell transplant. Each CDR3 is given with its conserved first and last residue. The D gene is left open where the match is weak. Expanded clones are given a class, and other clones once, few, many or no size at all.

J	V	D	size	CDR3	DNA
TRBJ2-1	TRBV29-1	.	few	CSVPPGEYNEQFF	TGCAGCGTCCCACCGGGAGAGTACAATGAGCAGTTCTTC
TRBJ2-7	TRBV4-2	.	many	CASSQDLPVPGYEQYF	TGTGCCAGCAGCCAAGATCTTCCAGTACCGGGTTACGAGCAGTACTTC
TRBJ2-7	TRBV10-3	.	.	CAISENAGRAYEQYF	TGTGCCATCAGCGAAAATGCGGGACGGGCTTACGAGCAGTACTTC
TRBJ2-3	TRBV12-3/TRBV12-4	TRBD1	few	CASSPRTGWADTQYF	TGTGCCAGCAGTCCCAGGACAGGGTGGGCAGATACGCAGTATTTT
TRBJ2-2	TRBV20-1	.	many	CSARPMNTGELFF	TGCAGTGCTAGACCAATGAACACCGGGGAGCTGTTTTTT
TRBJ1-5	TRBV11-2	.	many	CASSLEGGNGQPQHF	TGTGCCAGCAGCTTGGAAGGGGGGAATGGGCAGCCCCAGCATTTT
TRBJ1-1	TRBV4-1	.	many	CASSQLTAGSLNTEAFF	TGCGCCAGCAGCCAACTCACGGCAGGGTCGTTGAACACTGAAGCTTTCTTT
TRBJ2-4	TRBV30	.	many	CAWSRDYIQYF	TGTGCCTGGTCCCGGGACTACATTCAGTACTTC
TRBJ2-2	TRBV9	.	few	CASSPRGSGELFF	TGTGCCAGCAGCCCCCGCGGGTCCGGGGAGCTGTTTTTT
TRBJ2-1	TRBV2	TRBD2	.	CASSEAALAGSYNEQFF	TGTGCCAGCAGTGAAGCGGCTCTAGCGGGATCCTACAATGAGCAGTTCTTC
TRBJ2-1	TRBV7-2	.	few	CASSLSHHNEQFF	TGTGCCAGCAGCTTATCCCATCACAATGAGCAGTTCTTC
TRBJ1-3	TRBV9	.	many	CASSVGPKYSGNTIYF	TGTGCCAGCAGCGTAGGTCCCAAATACTCTGGAAACACCATATATTTT
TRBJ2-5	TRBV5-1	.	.	CASSFTGDKETQYF	TGCGCCAGCAGCTTCACGGGAGATAAAGAGACCCAGTACTTC
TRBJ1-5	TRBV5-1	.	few	CASSFQQGDQPQHF	TGCGCCAGCAGCTTTCAACAGGGTGATCAGCCCCAGCATTTT
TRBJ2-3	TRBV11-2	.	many	CASSRRAIADTQYF	TGTGCCAGCAGCCGTAGGGCAATTGCGGATACGCAGTATTTT
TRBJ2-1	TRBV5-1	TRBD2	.	CASSWTSGREYNEQFF	TGCGCCAGCAGCTGGACTAGCGGGAGGGAATACAATGAGCAGTTCTTC
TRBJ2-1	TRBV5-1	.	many	CASSGSTYNEQFF	TGCGCCAGCTCTGGATCCACCTACAATGAGCAGTTCTTC
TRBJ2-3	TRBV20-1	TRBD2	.	CSALSGRAADTQYF	TGCAGTGCTCTCAGCGGGAGGGCCGCAGATACGCAGTATTTT
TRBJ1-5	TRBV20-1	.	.	CSARLNPRRGNHQPQHF	TGCAGTGCTAGACTGAATCCCCGCAGGGGTAATCATCAGCCCCAGCATTTT
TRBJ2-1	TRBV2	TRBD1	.	CASSYTGTGDGKGNNEQFF	TGTGCCAGCAGCTACACGGGGACAGGGGACGGGAAAGGCAACAATGAGCAGTTCTTC
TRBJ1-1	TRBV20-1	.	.	CSAPISEAFF	TGCAGTGCCCCGATTTCTGAAGCTTTCTTT
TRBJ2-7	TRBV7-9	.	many	CASSFEGSDEQYF	TGTGCCAGCAGCTTCGAGGGCTCGGACGAGCAGTACTTC
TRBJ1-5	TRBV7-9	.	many	CASSLGGTQPQHF	TGTGCCAGCAGCTTGGGTGGAACTCAGCCCCAGCATTTT
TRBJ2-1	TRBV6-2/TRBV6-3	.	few	CASSWGENEQFF	TGTGCCAGCAGTTGGGGCGAAAATGAGCAGTTCTTC
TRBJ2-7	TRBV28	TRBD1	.	CASRNRGIYEQYF	TGTGCCAGCAGAAACAGGGGGATCTACGAGCAGTACTTC
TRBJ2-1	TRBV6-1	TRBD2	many	CASSEWLSGSNEQFF	TGTGCCAGCAGTGAATGGCTTAGCGGGAGTAATGAGCAGTTCTTC
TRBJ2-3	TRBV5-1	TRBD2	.	CASSEGLAVATDTQYF	TGCGCCAGCAGCGAGGGACTAGCGGTCGCGACAGATACGCAGTATTTT
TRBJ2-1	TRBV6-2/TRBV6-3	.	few	CASSPGPPRGTYNEQFF	TGTGCCAGCAGCCCGGGACCACCAAGGGGCACCTACAATGAGCAGTTCTTC
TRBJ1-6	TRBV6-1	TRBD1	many	CATQGARRSPLHF	TGTGCCACACAGGGGGCTAGAAGATCACCCCTCCACTTT
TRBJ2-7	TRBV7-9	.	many	CASSLAEHEQYF	TGTGCCAGCAGCTTAGCGGAGCACGAGCAGTACTTC
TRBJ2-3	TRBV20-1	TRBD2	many	CSARAGGLTDTQYF	TGCAGTGCTAGAGCGGGAGGGCTCACAGATACGCAGTATTTT
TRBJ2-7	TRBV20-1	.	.	CSATELGTYEQYF	TGCAGTGCGACAGAACTAGGAACCTACGAGCAGTACTTC
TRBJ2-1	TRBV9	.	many	CASTTGGSYNEQFF	TGTGCCAGCACAACCGGGGGCTCCTACAATGAGCAGTTCTTC
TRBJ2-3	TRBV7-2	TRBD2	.	CASSPIAGGRSDTQYF	TGTGCCAGCAGTCCGATAGCGGGAGGGCGTTCAGATACGCAGTATTTT
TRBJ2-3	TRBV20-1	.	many	CSARGASGWTDTQYF	TGCAGTGCTAGAGGGGCGTCTGGGTGGACAGATACGCAGTATTTT
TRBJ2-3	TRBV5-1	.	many	CASSLGVGDTQYF	TGCGCCAGCAGCTTGGGGGTCGGGGATACGCAGTATTTT
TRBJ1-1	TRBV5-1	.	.	CASAGLTNTEAFF	TGCGCCAGCGCGGGACTGACGAACACTGAAGCTTTCTTT
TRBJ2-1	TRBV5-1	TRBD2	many	CASSFLMGLAYNEQFF	TGCGCCAGCAGCTTTTTGATGGGACTAGCTTACAATGAGCAGTTCTTC
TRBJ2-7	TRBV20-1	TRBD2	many	CSASFAGDLQYF	TGCAGTGCTAGTTTCGCGGGAGATCTGCAGTACTTC
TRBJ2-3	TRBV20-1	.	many	CSARLVDTQYF	TGCAGTGCTAGACTAGTAGATACGCAGTATTTT
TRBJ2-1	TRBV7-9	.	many	CASRGLKLAEQFF	TGTGCCAGCAGGGGCTTGAAGTTGGCTGAGCAGTTCTTC
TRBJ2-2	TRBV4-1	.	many	CASSHPRVGSGKVDGELFF	TGCGCCAGCAGCCACCCCAGAGTTGGGTCAGGGAAGGTCGACGGGGAGCTGTTTTTT
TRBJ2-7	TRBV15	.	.	CAISRAPLQGFYEQYF	TGTGCCATCAGCAGAGCCCCTCTCCAGGGGTTCTACGAGCAGTACTTC
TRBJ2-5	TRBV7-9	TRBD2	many	CASSTGTSETQYF	TGTGCCAGCAGCACCGGGACTAGCGAGACCCAGTACTTC
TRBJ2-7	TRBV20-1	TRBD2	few	CSASGGTSSYEQYF	TGCAGTGCTAGCGGCGGGACTAGCTCCTACGAGCAGTACTTC
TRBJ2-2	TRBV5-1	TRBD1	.	CASSLGTGNPTNTGELFF	TGCGCCAGCAGCTTGGGGACAGGGAACCCAACGAACACCGGGGAGCTGTTTTTT
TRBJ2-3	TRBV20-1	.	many	CSALGARTDTQYF	TGCAGTGCTCTTGGCGCACGCACAGATACGCAGTATTTT
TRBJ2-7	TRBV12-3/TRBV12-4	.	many	CASSPNPGSYEQYF	TGTGCCAGCAGTCCAAACCCTGGCTCCTACGAGCAGTACTTC
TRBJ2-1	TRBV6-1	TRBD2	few	CASSTGTSPLNEQFF	TGTGCCAGCAGTACCGGGACTAGTCCCCTAAATGAGCAGTTCTTC
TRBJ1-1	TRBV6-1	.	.	CASSEFEGNTEAFF	TGTGCCAGCAGTGAGTTTGAGGGGAACACTGAAGCTTTCTTT
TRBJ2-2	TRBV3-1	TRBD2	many	CASSHRLAGAGELFF	TGTGCCAGCAGCCACCGACTAGCGGGAGCTGGGGAGCTGTTTTTT
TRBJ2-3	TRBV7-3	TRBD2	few	CASSPNGLAGSTDTQYF	TGTGCCAGCAGCCCGAACGGACTAGCAGGGAGCACAGATACGCAGTATTTT
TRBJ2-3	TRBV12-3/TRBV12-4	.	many	CASSLGRDTQYF	TGTGCCAGCAGTTTGGGTAGAGATACGCAGTATTTT
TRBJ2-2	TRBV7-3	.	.	CASSTEGGPGELFF	TGTGCCAGCAGCACGGAAGGGGGTCCCGGGGAGCTGTTTTTT
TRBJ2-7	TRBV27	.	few	CASSLSFPAGSSYEQYF	TGTGCCAGCAGTTTATCCTTCCCGGCAGGGAGCTCCTACGAGCAGTACTTC
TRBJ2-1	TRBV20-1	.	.	CSARDDAGGTYNEQFF	TGCAGTGCTAGAGACGACGCTGGCGGGACCTACAATGAGCAGTTCTTC
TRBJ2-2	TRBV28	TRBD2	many	CASSLRTSGSTGTGELFF	TGTGCCAGCAGTTTAAGGACTAGCGGGAGTACTGGCACCGGGGAGCTGTTTTTT